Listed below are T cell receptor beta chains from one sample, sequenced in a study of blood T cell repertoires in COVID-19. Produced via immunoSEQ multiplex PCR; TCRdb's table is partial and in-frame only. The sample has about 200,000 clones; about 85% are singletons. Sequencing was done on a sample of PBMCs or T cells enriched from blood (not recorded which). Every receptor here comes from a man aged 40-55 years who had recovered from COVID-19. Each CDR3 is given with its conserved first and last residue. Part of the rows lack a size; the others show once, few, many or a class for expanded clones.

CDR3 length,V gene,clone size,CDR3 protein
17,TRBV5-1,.,CASSSQGTYNSYNEQFF
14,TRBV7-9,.,CASSKTGGNQPQHF
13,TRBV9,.,CASSVGTSGEQYF
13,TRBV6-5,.,CASNGAFSYEQYF
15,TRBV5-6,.,CASSLALVRTDTQYF
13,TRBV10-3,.,CAISERGAYEQYF
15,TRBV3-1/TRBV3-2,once,CASSQTLGPAREQYF
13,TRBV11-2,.,CATLKTGGREQYF
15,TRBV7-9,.,CASSLTGQGESGYTF
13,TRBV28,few,CASSLQGNTEAFF
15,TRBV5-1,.,CASSVQGARTGELFF
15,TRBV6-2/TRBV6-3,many,CASSYSTAGANVLTF
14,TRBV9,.,CASSVVASSYEQYF
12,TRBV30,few,CAWSMVAGELFF
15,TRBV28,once,CASSLIGGMRETQYF
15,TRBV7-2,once,CASSESSGPYNEQFF
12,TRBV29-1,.,CSVRQDSYEQYF
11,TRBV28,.,CASSSIYEQYF
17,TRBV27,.,CASSPWTSGGPGNEQFF
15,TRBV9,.,CASSVGTVVQETQYF
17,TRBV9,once,CASSVISGVSRNTEAFF
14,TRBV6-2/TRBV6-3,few,CASSTGTSSDTQYF
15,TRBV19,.,CASTSTDARMKKLFF
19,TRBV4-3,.,CASSQDLPWREGSYNEQFF
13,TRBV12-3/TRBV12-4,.,CASSLPGGNIQYF
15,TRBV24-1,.,CATSDSGGPGDTQYF
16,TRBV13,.,CASSAQTGYFHGEAFF
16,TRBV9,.,CASSARDRPLDNEQFF
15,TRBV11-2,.,CASSFSISADHEQFF
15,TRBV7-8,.,CASSAGPSGTYEQYF
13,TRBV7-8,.,CASSFYSNQPQHF